This is a list of T cell receptor beta chains from one sample in a study of cytomegalovirus exposure and HLA in healthy donors. Only in-frame clones appear in the TCRdb table, and some are missing; sequencing was by immunoSEQ multiplex PCR. The data show almost 200,000 clones, 65% to 90% seen once. Sequencing was performed on PBMCs. The receptors here all came from a woman aged 45 to 65 in good health and CMV-seronegative. The CDR3 runs from the conserved cysteine through the conserved F or W. The D gene is left open where the match is weak. Expanded clones are given a class, and other clones once, few, many or no size at all.

d_call	j_call	v_call	clone_size	cdr3_length	cdr3_aa	cdr3_nt
.	TRBJ1-2	TRBV29-1	.	13	CSVGGLTVYGYTF	TGCAGCGTTGGGGGACTAACTGTCTATGGCTACACCTTC
TRBD1	TRBJ2-7	TRBV4-3	.	16	CASSQDSGTGNVRQYF	TGCGCCAGCAGCCAAGATTCCGGGACAGGCAACGTTAGGCAGTACTTC
.	TRBJ1-1	TRBV5-1	.	15	CASSSELTPNTEAFF	TGCGCCAGCAGCTCCGAGTTGACTCCAAACACTGAAGCTTTCTTT
TRBD2	TRBJ2-3	TRBV7-2	.	15	CASSPRTSGTDTQYF	TGTGCCAGCAGCCCCAGGACTAGCGGCACAGATACGCAGTATTTT
.	TRBJ1-6	TRBV13	.	17	CASSLAGGSSYNSPLHF	TGTGCCAGCAGCTTAGCGGGGGGCAGCTCCTATAATTCACCCCTCCACTTT
.	TRBJ1-1	TRBV5-1	.	14	CASSGAGLNTEAFF	TGCGCCAGCAGCGGGGCGGGGTTGAACACTGAAGCTTTCTTT
.	TRBJ2-5	TRBV28	.	15	CASSLPRGLGETQYF	TGTGCCAGCAGCCTTCCTAGGGGGTTGGGGGAGACCCAGTACTTC
TRBD2	TRBJ2-1	TRBV4-3	.	15	CASSFRLADLNEQFF	TGCGCCAGCAGCTTCCGACTAGCGGACTTGAATGAGCAGTTCTTC
.	TRBJ2-1	TRBV7-3	.	16	CASSLNQNPSGNEQFF	TGTGCCAGCAGCTTAAACCAGAATCCTTCGGGCAATGAGCAGTTCTTC
.	TRBJ2-3	TRBV18	.	15	CASSRREGGEDTQYF	TGTGCCAGCTCACGACGGGAAGGGGGGGAAGATACGCAGTATTTT
.	TRBJ2-3	TRBV19	.	13	CASSNRGTDTQYF	TGTGCCAGTAGTAATCGGGGGACAGATACGCAGTATTTT
TRBD1	TRBJ2-7	TRBV5-3	few	15	CARSPPGQGAYEQYF	TGTGCCAGAAGCCCACCGGGACAGGGGGCCTACGAGCAGTACTTC
TRBD2	TRBJ2-1	TRBV7-9	.	18	CASSFTPGLAGAYNEQFF	TGTGCCAGCAGCTTTACCCCGGGACTAGCGGGAGCATACAATGAGCAGTTCTTC
.	TRBJ2-2	TRBV5-4	.	14	CASSGLKFPGELFF	TGTGCCAGCAGCGGGCTCAAGTTCCCCGGGGAGCTGTTTTTT
TRBD2	TRBJ2-3	TRBV29-1	.	16	CSVEGQSGRAADTQYF	TGCAGCGTCGAAGGGCAGAGCGGGAGGGCCGCAGATACGCAGTATTTT
.	TRBJ1-5	TRBV2	few	14	CASSEQGGNQPQHF	TGTGCCAGCAGTGAACAGGGTGGCAATCAGCCCCAGCATTTT
.	TRBJ2-2	TRBV28	.	14	CASSRSRITGELFF	TGTGCCAGCAGTCGTTCTAGAATCACCGGGGAGCTGTTTTTT
TRBD1	TRBJ1-1	TRBV18	.	14	CASSPGQGNTEAFF	TGTGCCAGCTCACCGGGACAGGGGAACACTGAAGCTTTCTTT
.	TRBJ2-2	TRBV4-1	.	13	CASSPTSTGELFF	TGCGCCAGCAGCCCCACTAGCACCGGGGAGCTGTTTTTT
.	TRBJ2-7	TRBV7-9	.	12	CSSSLVGDEQYF	TGTTCCAGCAGCTTAGTTGGAGACGAGCAGTACTTC
.	TRBJ1-1	TRBV29-1	.	11	CSSVSDTEAFF	TGCAGCTCGGTCTCCGACACTGAAGCTTTCTTT
TRBD1	TRBJ2-7	TRBV2	.	15	CASSFTGDPAYEQYF	TGTGCCAGCAGTTTTACAGGGGATCCCGCCTACGAGCAGTACTTC
.	TRBJ2-3	TRBV19	.	15	CASSFTGSYWDTQYF	TGTGCCAGTAGTTTCACAGGGTCATATTGGGATACGCAGTATTTT
TRBD1	TRBJ2-7	TRBV6-5	once	13	CATMDRYSYEQYF	TGTGCCACCATGGACAGGTACTCCTACGAGCAGTACTTC
TRBD1	TRBJ1-5	TRBV29-1	.	15	CSVARGTGANQPQHF	TGCAGCGTCGCACGGGGGACAGGGGCTAACCAGCCCCAGCATTTT
TRBD1	TRBJ1-4	TRBV19	.	14	CASSWPGGNEKLFF	TGTGCCAGTAGTTGGCCAGGGGGTAATGAAAAACTGTTTTTT
TRBD1	TRBJ1-1	TRBV15	.	14	CATSSGRGTDEAFF	TGTGCCACCAGCTCAGGCAGGGGGACAGATGAAGCTTTCTTT
.	TRBJ1-5	TRBV27	.	14	CASSFQKGLTPQHF	TGTGCCAGCAGTTTCCAGAAGGGGCTGACGCCCCAGCATTTT
.	TRBJ2-1	TRBV19	.	15	CASSIHRGRNNEQFF	TGTGCCAGTAGTATCCACCGGGGGAGGAACAATGAGCAGTTCTTC
.	TRBJ2-7	TRBV5-1	.	11	CASSSTREQYF	TGCGCCAGCAGCTCGACTCGCGAGCAGTACTTC
.	TRBJ1-5	TRBV7-2	.	15	CASSLNRAAGQPQHF	TGTGCCAGCAGCTTAAATCGAGCGGCCGGTCAGCCCCAGCATTTT
TRBD2	TRBJ2-3	TRBV11-2	once	18	CASSFGANSGGSTDTQYF	TGTGCCAGCAGCTTCGGCGCCAATAGCGGGGGAAGCACAGATACGCAGTATTTT
.	TRBJ2-7	TRBV5-4	.	16	CASSSRDSRRLSEQYF	TGTGCCAGCAGCTCGAGGGACTCCCGGAGGCTTAGCGAGCAGTACTTC